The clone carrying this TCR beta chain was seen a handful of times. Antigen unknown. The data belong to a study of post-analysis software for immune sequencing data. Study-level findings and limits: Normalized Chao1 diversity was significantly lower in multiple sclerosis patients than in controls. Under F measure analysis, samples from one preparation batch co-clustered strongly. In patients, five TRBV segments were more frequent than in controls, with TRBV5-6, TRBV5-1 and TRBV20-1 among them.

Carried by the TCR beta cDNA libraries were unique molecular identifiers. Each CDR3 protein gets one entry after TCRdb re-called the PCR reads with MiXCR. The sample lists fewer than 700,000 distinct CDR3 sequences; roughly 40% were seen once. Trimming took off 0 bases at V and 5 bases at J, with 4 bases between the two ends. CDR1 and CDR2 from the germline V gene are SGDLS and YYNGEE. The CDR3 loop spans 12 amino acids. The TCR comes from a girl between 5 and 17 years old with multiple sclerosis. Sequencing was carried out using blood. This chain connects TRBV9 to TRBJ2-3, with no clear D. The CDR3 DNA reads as TGTGCCAGCAGCGTAGTAGGAGATACGCAGTATTTT. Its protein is CASSVVGDTQYF.